This T cell receptor beta chain came from a study of blood T cell repertoires in COVID-19. Study as a whole: Material from acute and convalescent COVID-19 was sourced from the United States, Italy and Spain. The analysed material was cDNA or gDNA that came from T cells, B-cell-depleted T cells, or PBMCs.

In the original analysis: Amplification of reference gene primers was used by the study to estimate nucleated cell counts. Using immunoSEQ multiplex PCR, the repertoire was profiled, and TCRdb retains in-frame clones only, with some absent. That table supplies the V and J calls and clone size; D and trimming were determined from the DNA. The sample includes about 250,000 clones, about 83% seen only once; the top ten take roughly 9.4%. With 8 bases clipped from V and 6 bases from J, the junction kept 5 bases outside the gene matches. The germline V gene has CDR1 SNHLY and CDR2 FYNNEI. The CDR3 length is 13 residues.

The receptor comes from a man in his forties with active or convalescent COVID-19. Sequenced input: peripheral blood. V is TRBV2 and J is TRBJ2-2, with 8 bases aligning to TRBD2. The CDR3 loop is CASGGGSAGELFF. The CDR3, as DNA: TGTGCCAGCGGCGGGGGGAGCGCCGGGGAGCTGTTTTTT. The whole variable domain, filled in from reference TRBV2 and TRBJ2-2, reads EPEVTQTPSHQVTQMGQEVILRCVPISNHLYFYWYRQILGQKVEFLVSFYNNEISEKSEIFDDQFSVERPDGSNFTLKIRSTKLEDSAMYFCASGGGSAGELFFGEGSRLTVL.